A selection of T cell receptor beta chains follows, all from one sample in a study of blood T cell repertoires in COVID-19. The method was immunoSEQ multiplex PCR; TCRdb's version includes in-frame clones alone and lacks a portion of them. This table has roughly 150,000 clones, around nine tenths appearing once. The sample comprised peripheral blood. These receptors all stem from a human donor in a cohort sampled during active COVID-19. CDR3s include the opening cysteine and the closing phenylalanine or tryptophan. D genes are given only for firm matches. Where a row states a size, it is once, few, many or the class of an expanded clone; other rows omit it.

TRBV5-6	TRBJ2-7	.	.	CASSFPLGDRDEQYF	TGTGCCAGCAGCTTTCCCCTCGGCGACAGAGACGAGCAGTACTTC
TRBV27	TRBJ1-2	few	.	CASSPDLDRHYGYTF	TGTGCCAGCAGTCCGGACCTGGACAGACACTATGGCTACACCTTC
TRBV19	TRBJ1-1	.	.	CASGLGGGWAEAFF	TGTGCCAGTGGGCTGGGGGGAGGATGGGCTGAAGCTTTCTTT
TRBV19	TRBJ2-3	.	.	CASSTGHSTDTQYF	TGTGCCAGTAGTACGGGACATAGCACAGATACGCAGTATTTT
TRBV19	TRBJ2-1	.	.	CASSIAGGAYNEQFF	TGTGCCAGTAGTATAGCGGGGGGCGCCTACAATGAGCAGTTCTTC
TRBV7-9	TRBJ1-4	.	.	CASQESEKLFF	TGTGCCAGCCAAGAGAGCGAAAAACTGTTTTTT
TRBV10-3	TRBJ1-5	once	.	CAISYREGQPQHF	TGTGCCATCAGTTATAGGGAGGGTCAGCCCCAGCATTTT
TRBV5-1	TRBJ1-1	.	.	CASSLGQQGNTEAFF	TGCGCCAGCAGCTTGGGACAGCAAGGGAACACTGAAGCTTTCTTT
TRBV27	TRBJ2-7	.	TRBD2	CASRIRGGSYEQYF	TGTGCCAGCAGGATTCGGGGGGGCTCGTACGAGCAGTACTTC
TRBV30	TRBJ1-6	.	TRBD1	CAWSATGVSASWDSPLHF	TGTGCCTGGAGTGCTACAGGGGTTTCGGCCTCTTGGGATTCACCCCTCCACTTT
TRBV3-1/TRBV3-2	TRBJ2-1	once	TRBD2	CASSQVRSGLAVNEQFF	TGTGCCAGCAGCCAAGTTAGGTCCGGACTAGCGGTAAATGAGCAGTTCTTC
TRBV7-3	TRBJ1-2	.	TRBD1	CASSWSGGSDYGYTF	TGTGCCAGCAGCTGGTCAGGGGGGTCTGACTATGGCTACACCTTC
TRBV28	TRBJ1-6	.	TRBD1	CASGPGTAVWDSPLHF	TGTGCCAGCGGCCCCGGGACAGCCGTATGGGATTCACCCCTCCACTTT
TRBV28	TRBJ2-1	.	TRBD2	CASSRPGTSSNEQFF	TGTGCCAGCAGTCGCCCGGGGACTAGCAGTAATGAGCAGTTCTTC
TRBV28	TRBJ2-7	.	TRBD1	CASSLITGGLGGYEQYF	TGTGCCAGCAGTTTAATAACAGGGGGTCTAGGGGGTTACGAGCAGTACTTC
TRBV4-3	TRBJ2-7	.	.	CASSQDYGGAYEQYF	TGCGCCAGCAGCCAAGATTACGGAGGGGCCTACGAGCAGTACTTC
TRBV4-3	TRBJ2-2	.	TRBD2	CASSQRLAEFTGELFF	TGCGCCAGCAGCCAAAGACTAGCGGAGTTCACCGGGGAGCTGTTTTTT
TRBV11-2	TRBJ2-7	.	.	CASSLGEVYEQYF	TGTGCCAGCAGCTTAGGCGAGGTTTACGAGCAGTACTTC
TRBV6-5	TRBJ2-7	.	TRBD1	CASSRDRYIYEQYF	TGTGCCAGCAGTCGGGACAGGTATATTTACGAGCAGTACTTC
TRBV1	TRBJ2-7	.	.	CTSSQDGRTRLGSYEQYF	TGCACCAGCAGCCAAGATGGCCGGACTAGGCTAGGGTCCTACGAGCAGTACTTC
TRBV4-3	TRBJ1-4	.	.	CASSQDVGGYEKLFF	TGCGCCAGCAGCCAAGATGTGGGAGGGTATGAAAAACTGTTTTTT
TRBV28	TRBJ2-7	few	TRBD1	CASTPGTGFYEQYF	TGTGCCAGTACCCCCGGGACAGGGTTCTACGAGCAGTACTTC
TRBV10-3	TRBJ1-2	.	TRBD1	CAISGTGEDGYTF	TGTGCCATCAGCGGGACAGGGGAGGATGGCTACACCTTC
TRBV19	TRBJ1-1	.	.	CASTSQGTRTGTEAFF	TGTGCCAGTACTTCTCAGGGGACACGAACGGGTACTGAAGCTTTCTTT
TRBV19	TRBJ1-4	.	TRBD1	CASSIRGPNEKLFF	TGTGCCAGTAGTATAAGGGGGCCTAATGAAAAACTGTTTTTT
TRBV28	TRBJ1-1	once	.	CASSRTALGTEAFF	TGTGCCAGCAGCCGGACAGCCTTGGGCACTGAAGCTTTCTTT
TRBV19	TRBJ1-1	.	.	CASSIEGVNTEAFF	TGTGCCAGTAGTATAGAGGGCGTTAACACTGAAGCTTTCTTT
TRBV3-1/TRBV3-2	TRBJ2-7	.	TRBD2	CASSPGLAGGYEQYF	TGTGCCAGCAGCCCAGGACTAGCGGGAGGCTACGAGCAGTACTTC
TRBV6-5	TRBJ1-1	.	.	CASRIQGGTEAFF	TGTGCCAGCAGGATCCAGGGAGGCACTGAAGCTTTCTTT
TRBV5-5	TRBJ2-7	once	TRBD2	CASSPRTSGRGPEQYF	TGTGCCAGCAGCCCGCGGACTAGCGGGAGAGGGCCCGAGCAGTACTTC